Sequencing of this T cell receptor beta chain was carried out in a study of blood T cell repertoires in COVID-19. Germline V gene sequence: CDR1 MGHRA, CDR2 YSYEKL. The CDR3 has 15 amino acids. Trimming took off 0 bases at V and 6 bases at J, with 14 bases between the two ends. Sequencing used immunoSEQ multiplex PCR; TCRdb keeps in-frame clones, though not all of them. Here the sample spans just under 250,000 clones, about 86% being singletons. The receptor's source is a woman in her 30s who had recovered from COVID-19. The rearrangement uses TRBV4-1 and TRBJ1-2, with a weak D call TRBD1 (5 bases). Sample: peripheral blood. CDR3 coding DNA: TGCGCCAGCAGCCAAGATCCCGGCAGGGTTAATGGCTACACCTTC. Translation: CASSQDPGRVNGYTF.